This TCR beta chain is drawn from a study of blood T cell repertoires in COVID-19. This CDR3 contains 16 residues. The junction had 8 bases not matched to a gene; V was cut back by 3 bases and J by 9 bases. Germline V lookup: CDR1 LNHDA, CDR2 SQIVND (reference sequence). TCRdb keeps only in-frame clones here, not all; method: immunoSEQ multiplex PCR. The sample shows 40,000 to 50,000 clones, roughly four fifths of them seen only once. This sequence originates from a man aged 35 to 55 with active or convalescent COVID-19. Input material: peripheral blood. The chain recombines TRBV19 with TRBJ1-4; 12 bases fit TRBD1. CDR3 protein: CASSMGQGAGEKKLFF. The CDR3, as DNA: TGTGCCAGTAGTATGGGACAGGGGGCCGGAGAGAAAAAACTGTTTTTT.